The source of this TCR beta chain is a study of response to subunit inactivated influenza vaccine. CDR3 length equals 15 residues. CDR1 is SEHNR and CDR2 is FQNEAQ in the germline V gene (reference sequence). Trimming cost V 5 bases and J 0 bases, with 11 bases left between them. TCRdb passed the RT-PCR reads through MiXCR, listing each CDR3 protein once. The data contain about 700,000 distinct CDR3 sequences, around 13% of them seen just once; the ten biggest clones take up 5.5% to 7%. This specimen was PBMCs from blood, taken around 15 days before vaccination. This sequence joins TRBV7-9 and TRBJ2-4, with D perhaps matching TRBD1 (7 bases). This TCR was sampled from a man in his fifties or sixties who received an inactivated influenza vaccine. The CDR3 region is CASSHRGLAKNIQYF. DNA of the CDR3: TGTGCCAGCAGCCACAGGGGACTAGCCAAAAACATTCAGTACTTC.